Shown below are 20 T cell receptor beta chains from a single sample sequenced in a study of T cell responses to AZD1222 COVID-19 vaccine. TCRdb keeps only in-frame clones here, not all; method: immunoSEQ multiplex PCR. The sample has under 170,000 clones, more than 80% seen once. Sequences were derived from peripheral blood, sampled 28 days after the second AZD1222 dose. The receptors were sampled from an adult who received the AZD1222 COVID-19 vaccine.

The chain carries TRBV3-1 (or the pseudogene TRBV3-2) and TRBJ2-2, with D uncertain. Germline V CDR1 and CDR2: LGHDT, YNNKEL (reference sequence). The CDR3 length is 16 residues. The V end lost 1 base, the J end lost 4 bases, and 13 bases lay between the germline ends. DNA for the CDR3: TGTGCCAGCAGCCAAGGGCCGCAGGCCCTCACCGGGGAGCTGTTTTTT. Translated: CASSQGPQALTGELFF.

The table lists this clone with a count of one. The rearrangement uses TRBV14 and TRBJ1-1, with D unresolved. The CDR3 extends over 12 amino acids. The V and J ends lost 4 bases and 0 bases respectively, with 3 bases between them. The V gene's germline CDR1 is SGHDN and CDR2 FVKESK. The CDR3 bases are TGTGCCAGCAGCCGGATGAACACTGAAGCTTTCTTT. Translation gives CASSRMNTEAFF.

This rearrangement joins TRBV19 to TRBJ1-5; 9 bases match TRBD1. Germline V gene data show CDR1 as LNHDA and CDR2 as SQIVND (reference sequence). Trimming cost V 0 bases and J 4 bases; bases outside gene matches: 13. The CDR3 is made up of 19 amino acids. CDR3 protein: CASSIDLSETGGYNQPQHF. CDR3 nucleotide sequence: TGTGCCAGTAGTATAGATCTATCTGAGACAGGGGGTTATAATCAGCCCCAGCATTTT.

This clone was seen just once. The V and J genes are TRBV7-8 and TRBJ1-1; D not resolved. V was trimmed by 1 base and J by 6 bases, leaving 12 bases between them. Germline lookup yields CDR1 SGHVS and CDR2 FQNEAQ. CDR3 length equals 14 residues. The CDR3 DNA follows: TGTGCCAGCAGCTTAGACCCGTCGGGAGCTGAAGCTTTCTTT. Translated: CASSLDPSGAEAFF. The full variable domain, in which reference TRBV7-8 and TRBJ1-1 provide the parts outside the CDR3, is GAGVSQSPRYKVAKRGQDVALRCDPISGHVSLFWYQQALGQGPEFLTYFQNEAQLDKSGLPSDRFFAERPEGSVSTLKIQRTQQEDSAVYLCASSLDPSGAEAFFGQGTRLTVV.

The CDR3 protein is CASSQDLPGGGNTIYF. DNA of the CDR3: TGTGCCAGCAGCCAAGATCTCCCTGGGGGAGGAAACACCATATATTTT. V is TRBV14 and J is TRBJ1-3, with D perhaps TRBD1 (5 bases). Looked up from germline, CDR1 is SGHDN and CDR2 is FVKESK. Trimming removed 0 bases from V and 4 bases from J, with 13 bases in between. The CDR3 is made up of 16 amino acids.

The chain combines TRBV5-1 with TRBJ2-1; 7 bases agree with TRBD1. The CDR3 totals 15 residues. Unmatched junction bases numbered 9, after V lost 5 bases and J lost 4 bases. Germline V lookup: CDR1 SGHRS, CDR2 YFSETQ. The chain's CDR3 is CASSRGTVSYNEQFF. The CDR3, as DNA: TGCGCCAGCAGTCGAGGGACAGTCTCGTACAATGAGCAGTTCTTC.

This sequence joins TRBV18 and TRBJ2-3, with a tentative D call TRBD1 (5 bases). Germline V CDR1 and CDR2: KGHSH, LQKENI. V gave up 2 bases and J gave up 0 bases, with 9 bases separating them. This CDR3 is built from 15 residues. The CDR3 bases are TGTGCCAGCTCACCATGGGGCCAGAGCACAGATACGCAGTATTTT. It yields the protein CASSPWGQSTDTQYF.

J is TRBJ2-2 and V is TRBV2, with TRBD2 matching over 8 bases. This CDR3 is 13 amino acids long. J gave up 7 bases and V 4 bases, and 2 bases lay outside the gene matches. Germline V gene lookup returns CDR1 SNHLY and CDR2 FYNNEI. DNA of the CDR3: TGTGCCAGCAGTGGGCTAGCGGGCGGGGAGCTGTTTTTT. Its protein is CASSGLAGGELFF.

V usage is TRBV10-1 and J usage is TRBJ2-7, with a tentative D call TRBD1 (5 bases). CDR3 length equals 15 residues. Trimming stripped 3 bases from V and 9 bases from J, with 21 bases between. CDR1 is WNHNN and CDR2 is SYGVQD in the germline V gene (reference sequence). The chain's CDR3 is CASSDRKGILSGQYF. The CDR3 coding sequence is TGCGCCAGCAGTGACCGTAAGGGGATTCTCTCGGGGCAGTACTTC.

CDR3 nucleotide sequence: TGTGCCAGCAGCGTAGAACTCAGGTATGGCTACACCTTC. Residues: CASSVELRYGYTF. The rearrangement links TRBV9 to TRBJ1-2; D not resolved. This CDR3 region has 13 residues. Germline V lookup: CDR1 SGDLS, CDR2 YYNGEE. The V end was cut by 0 bases, the J end by 5 bases, with 8 bases between.

The V and J genes are TRBV12-3 or TRBV12-4 and TRBJ1-2; 7 bases fit TRBD1. Losses at the gene ends were 3 bases for V and 4 bases for J; bases not matched to a gene: 2. The CDR3 spans 13 residues. CDR3 bases: TGTGCCAGCAGTTTGGGACAGTTCTATGGCTACACCTTC. Its protein is CASSLGQFYGYTF.

This clone was observed a few times. The V gene is TRBV6-5, the J gene TRBJ1-5; D unresolved. The CDR3 contains 16 residues. Germline CDR1 is MNHEY and CDR2 is SVGAGI. V lost 2 bases to trimming and J lost 6 bases, with 17 bases between them. The chain's CDR3 is CASSYLPLVGGQPQHF. CDR3 bases: TGTGCCAGCAGTTACCTCCCCCTAGTAGGTGGTCAGCCCCAGCATTTT.

The rearrangement links TRBV7-6 to TRBJ2-5, with 8 bases aligning to TRBD2. The V gene end was trimmed by 8 bases and the J gene end by 4 bases; junction bases not matched to a gene: 9. The CDR3 has 14 amino acids. The germline CDR1 and CDR2 sequences are SGHVS and FNYEAQ. The CDR3 coding sequence is TGTGCCAGCCGTGGGGCGGGAGGACGAGAGACCCAGTACTTC. Translating gives CASRGAGGRETQYF.

V is TRBV3-1 (or the pseudogene TRBV3-2) and J is TRBJ1-1; 7 bases line up with TRBD1. This CDR3 is built from 15 residues. CDR1 and CDR2 from the germline V gene are LGHDT and YNNKEL (reference sequence). Trimming cost V 3 bases and J 0 bases; bases outside gene matches: 4. This CDR3 is CASSQRQGVNTEAFF. The CDR3 bases are TGTGCCAGCAGCCAGAGACAGGGAGTGAACACTGAAGCTTTCTTT.

This chain connects TRBV27 to TRBJ2-1, with TRBD2 matching 7 bases. This CDR3 has 16 residues. The ends lost 3 bases at V and 4 bases at J; junction bases unmatched: 9. Germline CDR1 MNHEY, CDR2 SMNVEV (reference sequence). The CDR3 region has the DNA TGTGCCAGCAGTTTCTCGACTAGCCCCTCGTACAATGAGCAGTTCTTC. Translating gives CASSFSTSPSYNEQFF.

Regarding this clone: Other DNA sequences of this sample code for an identical CDR3. The chain links TRBV12-3 or TRBV12-4 to TRBJ1-3; unclear D gene. The CDR3 is made up of 12 amino acids. V was pared by 3 bases and J by 4 bases, with 4 bases between. The CDR3 bases are TGTGCCAGCAGTTTCAGCGGAAACACCATATATTTT. Encoded protein: CASSFSGNTIYF.

The V and J genes are TRBV5-4 and TRBJ1-2, with 7 positions matching TRBD1. The CDR3 sequence is 15 residues long. Unmatched junction bases numbered 10, after V lost 2 bases and J lost 6 bases. Germline V gene sequence: CDR1 SGHNT, CDR2 YYREEE (reference sequence). The CDR3 is CASSLGIQGFDGYTF. The CDR3 region has the DNA TGTGCCAGCAGCTTAGGGATACAGGGGTTCGATGGCTACACCTTC.

The CDR3 DNA is TGTGCCATCACCTCAGGACTAGCGGGAGGGCCTAGCAATGAGCAGTTCTTC. Its translation: CAITSGLAGGPSNEQFF. The chain is built from TRBV10-3 and TRBJ2-1, with TRBD2 identical over 15 bases. V gave up 7 bases and J gave up 6 bases; unmatched junction bases: 10. There are 17 residues in the CDR3. CDR1 is ENHRY, CDR2 SYGVKD, per germline.

This rearrangement joins TRBV3-1 (or the pseudogene TRBV3-2) to TRBJ1-1; D remains unclear. The CDR3 consists of 11 residues. Trimming shortened V by 0 bases and J by 10 bases, and 6 bases separated the two germline ends. Germline CDR1 and CDR2: LGHDT and YNNKEL (reference sequence). The CDR3 coding sequence is TGTGCCAGCAGCCAAGATGGTCCAGCTTTCTTT. Translating it yields CASSQDGPAFF.

The V gene is TRBV3-1 (or the pseudogene TRBV3-2), the J gene TRBJ2-1; 7 nucleotides line up with TRBD2. Germline CDR1 and CDR2: LGHDT and YNNKEL (reference sequence). The V and J ends lost 2 bases and 3 bases, in that order; junction bases with no gene match: 10. This CDR3 comprises 17 residues. CDR3 sequence: CASSQKSGRVFYNEQFF. In nucleotides, the CDR3 is TGTGCCAGCAGCCAAAAATCAGGGAGGGTGTTCTACAATGAGCAGTTCTTC.